The rows below give T cell receptor beta chains drawn from one sample of a study of blood T cells in healthy people across ages. A single record per CDR3 protein comes from TCRdb applying MiXCR to the 5' RACE reads. The repertoire holds about 800,000 distinct CDR3 sequences, with around 25% as singletons. In addition, the sample was reused for a study of T cells of mothers and their children.

Sequenced input: blood. These receptors were taken from a boy aged 10-17 years in good health. The CDR3 runs from the conserved cysteine through the conserved F or W. Fields, in order: D gene, clone size, J gene, V gene, CDR3 DNA, CDR3 protein. D genes are given only for firm matches. Expanded clones are given a class, and other clones once, few, many or no size at all.

>TRBD2|.|TRBJ2-3|TRBV30
TGTGCCTGGAGTGTCGGACTAGCGGGGGGGCAGGTTACGCAGTATTTT
CAWSVGLAGGQVTQYF
>TRBD2|many|TRBJ2-7|TRBV7-6
TGTGCCAGCAGCTTGACTACTAGCGGGAGTACAGACGAGCAGTACTTC
CASSLTTSGSTDEQYF
>.|.|TRBJ2-1|TRBV24-1
TGTGCCACCAGTGATTTAAATCATCAGTTCTTC
CATSDLNHQFF
>.|few|TRBJ2-5|TRBV10-3
TGTGCCATCAGTGAGAGTCGAGGAGAGACCCAGTACTTC
CAISESRGETQYF
>TRBD1|.|TRBJ1-4|TRBV2
TGTGCCAGCCGGGAATCCACAGGGGCGGAAAAACTGTTTTTT
CASRESTGAEKLFF
>.|.|TRBJ2-7|TRBV4-2
TGTGCCAGCAGCCCACAAGACGTCTACGAGCAGTACTTC
CASSPQDVYEQYF
>TRBD1|.|TRBJ2-5|TRBV29-1
TGCAGCGTTGTCGGGACAGGGGCGACCCAGTACTTC
CSVVGTGATQYF
>.|.|TRBJ2-5|TRBV7-9
TGTGCCAGCAGCTTAGTTCTGGGTAGCATAGAGACCCAGTACTTC
CASSLVLGSIETQYF
>TRBD2|few|TRBJ2-7|TRBV7-2
TGTGCCAGCAGCTCTGGGAGGGTCGGGGAGCAGTACTTC
CASSSGRVGEQYF
>.|.|TRBJ1-4|TRBV7-8
TGTGCCAGCAGCGCTACGGGGCGTTCGAAACTGTTTTTT
CASSATGRSKLFF
>TRBD1|.|TRBJ2-4|TRBV6-5
TGTGCCAGCAGTTACGGACAGGGGGTAGCCAAAAACATTCAGTACTTC
CASSYGQGVAKNIQYF
>.|few|TRBJ2-3|TRBV18
TGTGCCAGCTCACCCACGGCGCGGGTATACACAGATACGCAGTATTTT
CASSPTARVYTDTQYF
>.|few|TRBJ2-7|TRBV7-8
TGTGCCAGCAGCTTAGCGCAGGGGCTAGCGAACCCCTACGAGCAGTACTTC
CASSLAQGLANPYEQYF
>.|.|TRBJ2-3|TRBV15
TGTGCCATCAGCAGCTCGGGACGGACCACAGATACGCAGTATTTT
CAISSSGRTTDTQYF
>TRBD1|.|TRBJ2-5|TRBV2
TGTGCCAGCAGTGCGGGACAGGGTACGACCCAGTACTTC
CASSAGQGTTQYF
>TRBD2|.|TRBJ2-3|TRBV20-1
TGCAGTGCTAGAGCTAGCGGGGCGAGGGGCTTCTCGCAGTATTTT
CSARASGARGFSQYF
>TRBD2|few|TRBJ2-5|TRBV7-3
TGTGCCAGCAGCTCCCAGACTAGCGGGGGAGGCGAACAGTACTTC
CASSSQTSGGGEQYF
>.|few|TRBJ1-5|TRBV19
TGTGCCAGTAGTATAATCGGAAATCAGCCCCAGCATTTT
CASSIIGNQPQHF
>.|.|TRBJ2-7|TRBV7-2
TGTGCCAGCAGCGTAAGGCGGGGCCACGAGCAGTACTTC
CASSVRRGHEQYF
>TRBD1|.|TRBJ2-7|TRBV6-5
TGTGCCAGCAGTTACCTACAGGGGAAGTCCTACGAGCAGTACTTC
CASSYLQGKSYEQYF
>.|few|TRBJ2-7|TRBV7-8
TGTGCCAGCAGCTTTCAGGGAAGGGACGTCGAGCAGTACTTC
CASSFQGRDVEQYF
>.|.|TRBJ2-5|TRBV20-1
TGCAGTGCCATGCGGGGCCCGGGCCCTCAAGAGACCCAGTACTTC
CSAMRGPGPQETQYF
>.|few|TRBJ2-1|TRBV20-1
TGCAGTGCTAGAGTGGGGGTGGGGACTGAGCAGTTCTTC
CSARVGVGTEQFF
>.|few|TRBJ2-7|TRBV19
TGTGCCAGTAGTCCCCTCGGGGGAGCTTCCTACGAGCAGTACTTC
CASSPLGGASYEQYF
>TRBD2|.|TRBJ2-3|TRBV20-1
TGCAGTGCTAGAGATGCTAGCGGTTACACAGATACGCAGTATTTT
CSARDASGYTDTQYF
>TRBD1|few|TRBJ1-1|TRBV7-3
TGTGCCAGCAGCTCCGCAGGGGGAAGCACTGAAGCTTTCTTT
CASSSAGGSTEAFF
>TRBD2|.|TRBJ2-3|TRBV6-5
TGTGCCAGCAGTTACTCAGGACTAGCGGAACTCACAGATACGCAGTATTTT
CASSYSGLAELTDTQYF
>.|few|TRBJ1-6|TRBV27
TGTGCCAGCAGTGAGAGGGGAGGTTCACCCCTCCACTTT
CASSERGGSPLHF
>.|few|TRBJ2-5|TRBV20-1
TGCAGTGCCTCGCTGGGGGAATGGGCCCAGTACTTC
CSASLGEWAQYF
>.|.|TRBJ1-1|TRBV3-1
TGTGCCAGCAGCCAAGAACAACAGGCCTTATGGGGCACTGAAGCTTTCTTT
CASSQEQQALWGTEAFF
>TRBD2|few|TRBJ2-7|TRBV29-1
TGCAGCGTTACTAGCGGGCTCTACGAGCAGTACTTC
CSVTSGLYEQYF
>TRBD2|.|TRBJ2-7|TRBV4-3
TGCGCCAGCAGCCAAGAAATCAGTGCGGGAGCCGGTACGTACGAGCAGTACTTC
CASSQEISAGAGTYEQYF
>TRBD2|.|TRBJ2-5|TRBV3-1
TGTGCCAGCAGCCGAAATTTAGCGGGAGCGGCGGAGACCCAGTACTTC
CASSRNLAGAAETQYF
>.|.|TRBJ2-2|TRBV27
TGTGCCAGCAGTTTAGACAGGGAGGTCACCGGGGAGCTGTTTTTT
CASSLDREVTGELFF
>.|.|TRBJ1-5|TRBV6-2/TRBV6-3
TGTGCCAGCAGGGGCGGCAGGGCAGTAGGGCCCCAGCATTTT
CASRGGRAVGPQHF
>.|few|TRBJ2-1|TRBV19
TGTGCCAGTAGGTTAGGGGGAGATGAGCAGTTCTTC
CASRLGGDEQFF
>.|few|TRBJ2-2|TRBV20-1
TGCAGTGTAGGGACGGCCCTCACCGGGGAGCTGTTTTTT
CSVGTALTGELFF
>.|.|TRBJ2-1|TRBV7-3
TGTGCCAGCAGCACCGGGACGCCGCCCTACAATGAGCAGTTCTTC
CASSTGTPPYNEQFF
>TRBD1|.|TRBJ2-7|TRBV6-6
TGTGCCAGCACCGGGACAGGGGACGAGCAGTACTTC
CASTGTGDEQYF
>.|few|TRBJ2-7|TRBV20-1
TGCAGTGCTAGCGACACAGGGATCTCCTACGAGCAGTACTTC
CSASDTGISYEQYF
>.|.|TRBJ1-2|TRBV21-1
TGTGCCAGCAGCCCCTGGGACAGTTTGGGCTACACCTTC
CASSPWDSLGYTF
>.|few|TRBJ2-2|TRBV6-4
TGTGCCAGCAGTGTAAGGGACCCCGGGGAGCTGTTTTTT
CASSVRDPGELFF
>.|.|TRBJ2-5|TRBV11-1
TGTGCCAGCAGCTTAGCCATCTACTCAGGACTGGAAGAGACCCAGTACTTC
CASSLAIYSGLEETQYF
>TRBD1|few|TRBJ2-7|TRBV7-9
TGTGCCAGCAGCGACCGGGACAGGTCCTACGAGCAGTACTTC
CASSDRDRSYEQYF
>.|few|TRBJ2-7|TRBV20-1
TGCAGTGCCCCCCCCACACCGAGACGCCTCTACGAGCAGTACTTC
CSAPPTPRRLYEQYF
>TRBD2|.|TRBJ2-1|TRBV7-6
TGTGCCAGCAGCTTATTGCCTGAACTAGCGGGAGTTATGGTTAGGCAGTTCTTC
CASSLLPELAGVMVRQFF
>.|few|TRBJ2-3|TRBV5-1
TGCGCCAGCAGCTTGGAAGAAGGTACGCAGTATTTT
CASSLEEGTQYF
>TRBD2|.|TRBJ2-5|TRBV7-8
TGTGCCAGCAGCTTACGGTCGCAGGGAGGGAAGACCCAGTACTTC
CASSLRSQGGKTQYF
>TRBD1|.|TRBJ2-7|TRBV3-1
TGTGCCAGTAGCCCCAGGACAGGGGGTGGCTACGAGCAGTACTTC
CASSPRTGGGYEQYF
>TRBD1|.|TRBJ1-1|TRBV4-1
TGCGCCAGCAGCCAAATTACAGGGGTGAACACTGAAGCTTTCTTT
CASSQITGVNTEAFF
>.|few|TRBJ2-7|TRBV29-1
TGCAGCGTCGATGACAGTGATGGGGGCGAGCAGTACTTC
CSVDDSDGGEQYF
>.|few|TRBJ1-1|TRBV7-6
TGTGCCAGCAGCTTAGCGACAGGCACTGAAGCTTTCTTT
CASSLATGTEAFF
>.|.|TRBJ2-5|TRBV21-1
TGTGCCAGCAGCTCCGTAGATCCAAAGAGTGATCAAGAGACCCAGTACTTC
CASSSVDPKSDQETQYF
>.|.|TRBJ1-6|TRBV20-1
TGCAGTGCTAGTCTGGGTGGAAATTCACCCCTCCACTTT
CSASLGGNSPLHF